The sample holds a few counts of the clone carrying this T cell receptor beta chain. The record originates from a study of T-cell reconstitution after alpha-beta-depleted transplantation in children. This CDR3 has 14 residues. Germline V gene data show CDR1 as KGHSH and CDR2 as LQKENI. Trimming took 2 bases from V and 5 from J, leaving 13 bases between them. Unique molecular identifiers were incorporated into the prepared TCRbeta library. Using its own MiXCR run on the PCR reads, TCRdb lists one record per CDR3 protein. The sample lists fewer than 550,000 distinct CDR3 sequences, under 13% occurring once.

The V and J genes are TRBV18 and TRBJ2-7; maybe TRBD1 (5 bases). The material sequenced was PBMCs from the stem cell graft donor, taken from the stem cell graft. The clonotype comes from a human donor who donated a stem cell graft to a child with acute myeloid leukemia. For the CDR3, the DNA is TGTGCCAGCTCACCAAGGGCAGGGCTCCACGAGCAGTACTTC. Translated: CASSPRAGLHEQYF.